This TCR beta chain appears in the sequencing data of a study of blood T cell repertoires in COVID-19. The CDR3 spans 16 residues. The germline V gene has CDR1 LNHDA and CDR2 SQIVND (reference sequence). The V end lost 2 bases, the J end lost 0 bases, and 11 bases lay between the germline ends. The repertoire was sequenced with immunoSEQ multiplex PCR; TCRdb's copy has only in-frame clones and lacks some. Altogether 100,000 to 150,000 clones are present, about 85% being singletons, with the ten largest covering approximately 12%. Sequencing was done on a sample of peripheral blood. V usage is TRBV19 and J usage is TRBJ1-5; D remains ambiguous. The sequence was collected from a man in his 60s with acute or convalescent COVID-19. The CDR3 sequence: CASSISGSYSNQPQHF. As DNA, the CDR3 is TGTGCCAGTAGTATATCGGGGAGTTATAGCAATCAGCCCCAGCATTTT.